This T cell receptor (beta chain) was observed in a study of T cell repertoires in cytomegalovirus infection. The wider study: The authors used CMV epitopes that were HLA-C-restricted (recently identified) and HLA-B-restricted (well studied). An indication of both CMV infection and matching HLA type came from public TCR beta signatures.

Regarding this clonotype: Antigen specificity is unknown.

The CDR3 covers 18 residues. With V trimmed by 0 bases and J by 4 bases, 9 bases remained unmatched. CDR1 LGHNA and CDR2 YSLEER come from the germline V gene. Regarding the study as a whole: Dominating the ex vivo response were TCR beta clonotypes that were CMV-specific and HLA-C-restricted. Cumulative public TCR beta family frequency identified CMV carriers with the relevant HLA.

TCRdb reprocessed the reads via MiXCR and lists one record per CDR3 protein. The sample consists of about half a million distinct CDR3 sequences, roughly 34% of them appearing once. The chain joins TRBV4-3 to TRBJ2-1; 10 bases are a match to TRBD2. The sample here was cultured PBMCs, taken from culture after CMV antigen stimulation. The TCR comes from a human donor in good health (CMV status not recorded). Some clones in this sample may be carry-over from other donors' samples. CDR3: CASSQDPDGTSVYNEQFF. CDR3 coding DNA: TGCGCCAGCAGCCAAGATCCTGACGGGACTAGCGTATACAATGAGCAGTTCTTC.